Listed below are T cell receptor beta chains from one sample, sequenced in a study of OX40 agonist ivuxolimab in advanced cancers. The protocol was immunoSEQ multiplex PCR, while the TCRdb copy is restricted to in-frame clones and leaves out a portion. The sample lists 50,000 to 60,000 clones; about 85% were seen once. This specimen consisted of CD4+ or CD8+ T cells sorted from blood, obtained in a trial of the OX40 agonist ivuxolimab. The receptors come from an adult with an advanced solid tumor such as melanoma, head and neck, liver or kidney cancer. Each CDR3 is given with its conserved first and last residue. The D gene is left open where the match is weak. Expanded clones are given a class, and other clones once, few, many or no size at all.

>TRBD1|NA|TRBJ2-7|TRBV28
TGTGCCAGCAGTTCAGGGACAGGGTATTCAAGAAACACCTACGAGCAGTACTTC
CASSSGTGYSRNTYEQYF
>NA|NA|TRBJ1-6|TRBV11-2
TGTGCCAGCAGCCCCCGCAGGGGTAATTCACCCCTCCACTTT
CASSPRRGNSPLHF
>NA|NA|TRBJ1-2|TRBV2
TGTGCCAGCGGGACACAGGGCAGGGGCTACACCTTC
CASGTQGRGYTF
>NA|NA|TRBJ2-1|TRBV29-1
TGCAGCGTTGATGTAGGGGCCGAGCAGTTCTTC
CSVDVGAEQFF
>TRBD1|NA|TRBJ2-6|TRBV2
TGTGCCAGCAGTGAACTCCCGGACAGGGGGCGGTTAGGGGCCAACGTCCTGACTTTC
CASSELPDRGRLGANVLTF
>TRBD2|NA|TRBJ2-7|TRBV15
TGTGCCACCAGCAGAAGCGGGACTAGAGTCTACGAGCAGTACTTC
CATSRSGTRVYEQYF
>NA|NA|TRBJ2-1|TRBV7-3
TGTGCCAGCAGCTTAACGCCGAAGAATGAGCAGTTCTTC
CASSLTPKNEQFF
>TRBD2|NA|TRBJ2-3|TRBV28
TGTGCCAGCAGTTCCTCGGGGGGGCCAGATACGCAGTATTTT
CASSSSGGPDTQYF
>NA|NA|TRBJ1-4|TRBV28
TGTGCCAGCAGTTTATACGGTGGAGGTGAAAAACTGTTTTTT
CASSLYGGGEKLFF
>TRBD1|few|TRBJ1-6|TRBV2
TGTGCCAGCAGTGGCGGGACAGGGAATAACTCACCCCTCCACTTT
CASSGGTGNNSPLHF
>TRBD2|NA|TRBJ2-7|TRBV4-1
TGCGCCAGCAGCCAAGGTGCTAGCGGGGAGTACGAGCAGTACTTC
CASSQGASGEYEQYF
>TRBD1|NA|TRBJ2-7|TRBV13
TGTGCCAGCAGCGTCGACAGGGGTGTCTACGAGCAGTACTTC
CASSVDRGVYEQYF
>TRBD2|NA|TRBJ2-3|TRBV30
TGTGCCTGGAGTGTACGGCGGGAGAGCACAGATACGCAGTATTTT
CAWSVRRESTDTQYF
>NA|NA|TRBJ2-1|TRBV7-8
TGTGCCAGCAGCCTACAGGGGAGGGACAATGAGCAGTTCTTC
CASSLQGRDNEQFF
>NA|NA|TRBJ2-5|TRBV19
TGTGCCAGTAGTCTAAGAGGAGGGTACCAAGAGACCCAGTACTTC
CASSLRGGYQETQYF
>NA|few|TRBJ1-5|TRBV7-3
TGTGCCAGCAGCTTAGCAGGGGCGACTGGGGGGGCCAATCAGCCCCAGCATTTT
CASSLAGATGGANQPQHF
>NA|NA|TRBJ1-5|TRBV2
TGTGCCAGCAGTGAACTTGGAGGTATTAGCAATCAGCCCCAGCATTTT
CASSELGGISNQPQHF
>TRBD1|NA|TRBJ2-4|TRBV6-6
TGTGCCAGCACAACCGGACAGGGGAATACCTTTCAGTACTTC
CASTTGQGNTFQYF
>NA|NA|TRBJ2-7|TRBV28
TGTGCCAGCAGTCCTCCCCCCGGGACCAATTCCTACGAGCAGTACTTC
CASSPPPGTNSYEQYF
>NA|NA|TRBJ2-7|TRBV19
TGTGCCAGTAGTAAGGATAGTTACTACGAGCAGTACTTC
CASSKDSYYEQYF
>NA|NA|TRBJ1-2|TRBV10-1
TGCGCCAGCAGTGTCTCTCCCGGCTATGGCTACACCTTC
CASSVSPGYGYTF
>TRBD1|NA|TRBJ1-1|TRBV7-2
TGTGCCAGCAGCTCGCGCACAGACAGGGGGCCCACTGAAGCTTTCTTT
CASSSRTDRGPTEAFF
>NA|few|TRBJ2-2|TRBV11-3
TGTGCCAGCAGCTCAGGAACCGGGGAGCTGTTTTTT
CASSSGTGELFF
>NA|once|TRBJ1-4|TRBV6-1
TGTGCCAGCAGTTCAAGCATAGGGGCTAGCGAAAAACTGTTTTTT
CASSSSIGASEKLFF
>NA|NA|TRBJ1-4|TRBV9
TGTGCCAGCAGTTCCGGGAGCTTAGAGGAAAAACTGTTTTTT
CASSSGSLEEKLFF
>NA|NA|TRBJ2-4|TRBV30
TGTGCCTGGAGTGGAGGACTAGCCAAAAACATTCAGTACTTC
CAWSGGLAKNIQYF
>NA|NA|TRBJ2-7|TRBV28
TGTGCCAGCAGGGAGAGGGGCCGCCCCGTGGTCGGGCAGTACTTC
CASRERGRPVVGQYF
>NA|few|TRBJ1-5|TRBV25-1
TGTGCCAGCAGTTGGTCAGGGGCAAATCAGCCCCAGCATTTT
CASSWSGANQPQHF
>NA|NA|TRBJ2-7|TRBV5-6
TGTGCCAGCAGCCCCGGTCTGGGGGGCGAGCAGTACTTC
CASSPGLGGEQYF
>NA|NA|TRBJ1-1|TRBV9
TGTGCCAGCAGCGTTCAGCAGAACACTGAAGCTTTCTTT
CASSVQQNTEAFF
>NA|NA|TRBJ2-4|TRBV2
TGTGCCAGCACCCTAGCCAAAAACATTCAGTACTTC
CASTLAKNIQYF
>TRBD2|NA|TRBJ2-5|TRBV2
TGTGCCAGCAGTGAAGCACGGGGGCTAGCGGGGGCGGCCCAGTACTTC
CASSEARGLAGAAQYF
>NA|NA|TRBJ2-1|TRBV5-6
TGTGCCAGCAGCCCGCCCGGGAAACACTACAATGAGCAGTTCTTC
CASSPPGKHYNEQFF
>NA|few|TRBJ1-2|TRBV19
TGTGCCAGTAGACCGACCGCGAGGGGGGGGCTTGGCTACACCTTC
CASRPTARGGLGYTF
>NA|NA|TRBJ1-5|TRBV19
TGTGCCAGTAGTAACGGGGGGAGTAGCAATCAGCCCCAGCATTTT
CASSNGGSSNQPQHF